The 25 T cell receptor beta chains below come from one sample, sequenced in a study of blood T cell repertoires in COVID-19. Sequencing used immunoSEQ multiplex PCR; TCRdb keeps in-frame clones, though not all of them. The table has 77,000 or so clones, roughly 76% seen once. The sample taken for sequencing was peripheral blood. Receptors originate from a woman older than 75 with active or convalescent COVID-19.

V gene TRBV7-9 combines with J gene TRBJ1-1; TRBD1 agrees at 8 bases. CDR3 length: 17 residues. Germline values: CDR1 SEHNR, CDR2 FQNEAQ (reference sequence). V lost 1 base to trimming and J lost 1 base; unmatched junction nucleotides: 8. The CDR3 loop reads CASSLGLQTGANTEAFF. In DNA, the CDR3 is TGTGCCAGCAGCTTAGGCCTACAGACAGGGGCGAACACTGAAGCTTTCTTT.

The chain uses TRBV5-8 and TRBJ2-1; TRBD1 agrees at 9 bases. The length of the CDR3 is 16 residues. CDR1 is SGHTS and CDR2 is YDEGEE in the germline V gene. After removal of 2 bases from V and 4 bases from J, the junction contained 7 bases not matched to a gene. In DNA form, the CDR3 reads TGTGCCAGCAGCTTCTCGGGGGACAGGGCATACAATGAGCAGTTCTTC. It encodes CASSFSGDRAYNEQFF.

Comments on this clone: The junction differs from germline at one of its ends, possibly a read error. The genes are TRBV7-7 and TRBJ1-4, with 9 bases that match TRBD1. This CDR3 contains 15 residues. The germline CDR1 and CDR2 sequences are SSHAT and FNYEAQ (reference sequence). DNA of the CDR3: TGTGCTAGCAGCTTAGGACAGGGGCCTAATGAAAAACTGTTTTTT. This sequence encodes CASSLGQGPNEKLFF.

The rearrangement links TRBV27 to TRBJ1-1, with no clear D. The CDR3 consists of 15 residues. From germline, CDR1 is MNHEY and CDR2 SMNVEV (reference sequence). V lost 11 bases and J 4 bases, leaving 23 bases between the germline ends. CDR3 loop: CAAGKVREKGTEAFF. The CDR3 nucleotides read TGTGCCGCGGGCAAAGTGAGGGAAAAAGGCACTGAAGCTTTCTTT.

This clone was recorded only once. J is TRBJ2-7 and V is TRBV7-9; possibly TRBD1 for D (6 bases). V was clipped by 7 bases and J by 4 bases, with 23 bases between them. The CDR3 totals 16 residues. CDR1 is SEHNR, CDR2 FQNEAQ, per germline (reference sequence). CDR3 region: CASTLTGVGASYEQYF. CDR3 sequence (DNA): TGTGCCAGCACCCTCACCGGGGTGGGGGCTTCATACGAGCAGTACTTC.

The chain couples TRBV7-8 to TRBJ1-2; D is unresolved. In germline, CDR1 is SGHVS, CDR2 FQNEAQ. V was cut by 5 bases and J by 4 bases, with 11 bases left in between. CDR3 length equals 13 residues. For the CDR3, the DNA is TGTGCCAGCAGCCAGACGGGTCTCTATGGCTACACCTTC. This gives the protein CASSQTGLYGYTF.

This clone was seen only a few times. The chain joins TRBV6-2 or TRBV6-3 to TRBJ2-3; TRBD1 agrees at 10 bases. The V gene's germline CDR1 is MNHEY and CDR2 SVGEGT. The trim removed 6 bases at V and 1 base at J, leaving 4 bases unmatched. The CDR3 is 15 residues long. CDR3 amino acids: CASSRQGARTDTQYF. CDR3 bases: TGTGCCAGCAGCCGACAGGGGGCACGCACAGATACGCAGTATTTT.

This CDR3 is CASSVDGSGELFF. The CDR3 coding sequence is TGTGCCAGCAGCGTAGACGGGTCCGGGGAGCTGTTTTTT. V gene TRBV9 combines with J gene TRBJ2-2; D is unclear. Trimming stripped 0 bases from V and 6 bases from J, with 6 bases between. This CDR3 has 13 residues. Germline assignment: CDR1 SGDLS and CDR2 YYNGEE.

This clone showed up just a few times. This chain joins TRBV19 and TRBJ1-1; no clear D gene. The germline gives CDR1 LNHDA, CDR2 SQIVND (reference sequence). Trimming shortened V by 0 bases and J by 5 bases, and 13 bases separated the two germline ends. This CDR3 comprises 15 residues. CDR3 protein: CASSIDPGVRTEAFF. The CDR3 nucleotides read TGTGCCAGTAGTATAGATCCCGGAGTACGGACTGAAGCTTTCTTT.

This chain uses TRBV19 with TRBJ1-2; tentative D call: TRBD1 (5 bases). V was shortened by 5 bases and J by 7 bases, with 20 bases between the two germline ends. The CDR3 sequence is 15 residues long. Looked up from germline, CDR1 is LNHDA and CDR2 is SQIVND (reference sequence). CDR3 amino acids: CASSRGIERTRGYTF. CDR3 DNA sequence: TGTGCCAGTAGTCGGGGGATTGAAAGGACTCGTGGCTACACCTTC.

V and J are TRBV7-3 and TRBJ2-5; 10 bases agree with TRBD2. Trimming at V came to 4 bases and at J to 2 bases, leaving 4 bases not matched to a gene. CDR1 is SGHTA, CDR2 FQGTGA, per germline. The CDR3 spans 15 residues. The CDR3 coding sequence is TGTGCCAGCAGCTCAGCGGGGGGGAAACAAGAGACCCAGTACTTC. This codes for CASSSAGGKQETQYF.

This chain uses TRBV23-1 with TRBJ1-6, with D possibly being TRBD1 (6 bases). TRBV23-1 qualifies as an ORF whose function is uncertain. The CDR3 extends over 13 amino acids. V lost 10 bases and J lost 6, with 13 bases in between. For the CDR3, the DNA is TGCGCCATCACGGGACATATTAATTCACCCCTCCACTTT. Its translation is CAITGHINSPLHF.

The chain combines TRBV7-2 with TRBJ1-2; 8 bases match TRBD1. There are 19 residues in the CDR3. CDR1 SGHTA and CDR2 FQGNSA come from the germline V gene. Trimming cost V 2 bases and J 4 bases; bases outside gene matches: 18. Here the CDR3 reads CASSLNAGGGSPTGYGYTF. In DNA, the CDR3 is TGTGCCAGCAGCTTAAACGCAGGGGGCGGTAGCCCCACTGGCTATGGCTACACCTTC. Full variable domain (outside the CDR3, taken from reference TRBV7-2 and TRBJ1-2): GAGVSQSPSNKVTEKGKDVELRCDPISGHTALYWYRQSLGQGLEFLIYFQGNSAPDKSGLPSDRFSAERTGGSVSTLTIQRTQQEDSAVYLCASSLNAGGGSPTGYGYTFGSGTRLTVV.

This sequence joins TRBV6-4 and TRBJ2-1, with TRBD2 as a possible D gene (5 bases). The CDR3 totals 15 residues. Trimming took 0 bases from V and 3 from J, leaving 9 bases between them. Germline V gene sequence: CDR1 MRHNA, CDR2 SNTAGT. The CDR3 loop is CASSDSNGNYNEQFF. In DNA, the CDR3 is TGTGCCAGCAGTGACTCGAACGGGAACTACAATGAGCAGTTCTTC.

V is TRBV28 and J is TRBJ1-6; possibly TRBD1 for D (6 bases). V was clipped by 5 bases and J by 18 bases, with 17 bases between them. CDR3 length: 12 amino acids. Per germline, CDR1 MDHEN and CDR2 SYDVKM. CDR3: CASSITQGSHHF. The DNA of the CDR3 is TGTGCCAGCAGTATCACGCAGGGGTCCCACCACTTT.

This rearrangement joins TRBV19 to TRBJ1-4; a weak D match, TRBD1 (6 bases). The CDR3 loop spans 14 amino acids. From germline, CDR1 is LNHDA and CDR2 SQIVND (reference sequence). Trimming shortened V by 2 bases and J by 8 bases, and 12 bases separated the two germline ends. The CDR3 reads CASSITGQAEKLFF. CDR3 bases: TGTGCCAGTAGTATAACAGGGCAGGCCGAAAAACTGTTTTTT.

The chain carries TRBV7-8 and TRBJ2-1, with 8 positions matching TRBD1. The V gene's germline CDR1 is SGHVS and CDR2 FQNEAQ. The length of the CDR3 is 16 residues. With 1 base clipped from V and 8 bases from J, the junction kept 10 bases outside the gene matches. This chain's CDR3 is CASSLDGAGGIYEQFF. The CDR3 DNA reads TGTGCCAGCAGCTTAGATGGGGCAGGGGGCATCTATGAGCAGTTCTTC.

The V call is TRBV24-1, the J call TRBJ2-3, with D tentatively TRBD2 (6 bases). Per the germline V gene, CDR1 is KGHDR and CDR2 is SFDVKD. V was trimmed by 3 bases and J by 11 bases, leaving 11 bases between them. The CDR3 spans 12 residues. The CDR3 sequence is CATSDGIGGQYF. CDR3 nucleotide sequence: TGTGCCACCAGTGATGGGATCGGGGGGCAGTATTTT.

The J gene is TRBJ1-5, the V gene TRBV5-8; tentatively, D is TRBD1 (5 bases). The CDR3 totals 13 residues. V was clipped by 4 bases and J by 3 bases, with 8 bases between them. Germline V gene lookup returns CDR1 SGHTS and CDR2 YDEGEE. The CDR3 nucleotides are TGTGCCAGCAGCAGCAGGGTCAATCAGCCCCAGCATTTT. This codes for CASSSRVNQPQHF.

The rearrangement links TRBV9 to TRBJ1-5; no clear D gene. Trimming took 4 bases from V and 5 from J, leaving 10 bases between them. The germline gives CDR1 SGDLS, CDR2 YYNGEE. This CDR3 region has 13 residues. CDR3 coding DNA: TGTGCCAGCAGCCCGGTCGGGGATCAGCCCCAGCATTTT. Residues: CASSPVGDQPQHF.

The CDR3 DNA reads as TGTGCCAGCCGCTTCAGGGGCAGGGATGGTGGCTACACCTTC. It translates to CASRFRGRDGGYTF. This chain uses TRBV6-5 with TRBJ1-2; a weak D match, TRBD1 (6 bases). Germline V gene data show CDR1 as MNHEY and CDR2 as SVGAGI. The CDR3 has 14 residues. V gave up 8 bases and J gave up 7 bases, with 20 bases separating them.

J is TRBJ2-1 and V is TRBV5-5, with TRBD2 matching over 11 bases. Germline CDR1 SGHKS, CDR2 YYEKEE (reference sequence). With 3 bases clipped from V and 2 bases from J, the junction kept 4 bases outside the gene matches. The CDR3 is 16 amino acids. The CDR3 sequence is CASSWGLAETYNEQFF. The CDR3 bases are TGTGCCAGCAGCTGGGGACTAGCGGAAACCTACAATGAGCAGTTCTTC.

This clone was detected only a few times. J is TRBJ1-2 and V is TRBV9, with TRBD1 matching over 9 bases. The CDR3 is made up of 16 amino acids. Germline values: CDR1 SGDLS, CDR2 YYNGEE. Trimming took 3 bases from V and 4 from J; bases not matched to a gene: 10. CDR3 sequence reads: CASSAMGQGLGYGYTF. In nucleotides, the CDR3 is TGTGCCAGCAGCGCGATGGGACAGGGCCTCGGCTATGGCTACACCTTC.

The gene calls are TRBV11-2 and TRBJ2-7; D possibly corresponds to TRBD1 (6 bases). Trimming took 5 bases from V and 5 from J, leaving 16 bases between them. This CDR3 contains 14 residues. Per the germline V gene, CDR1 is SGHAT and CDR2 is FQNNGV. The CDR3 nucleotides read TGTGCCAGCAGCATGGACAGATTACTCAACGAGCAGTACTTC. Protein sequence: CASSMDRLLNEQYF. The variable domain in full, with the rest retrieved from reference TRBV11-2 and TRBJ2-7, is EAGVAQSPRYKIIEKRQSVAFWCNPISGHATLYWYQQILGQGPKLLIQFQNNGVVDDSQLPKDRFSAERLKGVDSTLKIQPAKLEDSAVYLCASSMDRLLNEQYFGPGTRLTVT.

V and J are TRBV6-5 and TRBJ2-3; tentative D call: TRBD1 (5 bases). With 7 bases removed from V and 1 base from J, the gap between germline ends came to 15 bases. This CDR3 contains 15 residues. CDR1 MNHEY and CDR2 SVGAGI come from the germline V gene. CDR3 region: CASTDDQTGTDTQYF. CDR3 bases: TGTGCCAGCACCGACGATCAGACAGGCACAGATACGCAGTATTTT.